These 26 T cell receptor beta chains were all obtained from the same sample, sequenced in a study of blood T cell repertoires in COVID-19. Clones were read by immunoSEQ multiplex PCR, and TCRdb kept only the in-frame ones, dropping some. In the table there are some 350,000 clones, approximately 88% of which are singletons. The specimen was PBMCs or T cells enriched from blood (not recorded which). The receptors shown here come from a man younger than 40 who had recovered from COVID-19.

As DNA, the CDR3 is TGTGCCAGCAGTCGGACAGTTTATTCTGGAAACACCATATATTTT. Amino acid sequence: CASSRTVYSGNTIYF. The rearrangement uses TRBV5-6 and TRBJ1-3, with D tentatively TRBD1 (6 bases). The CDR3 has 15 amino acids. CDR1 is SGHDT, CDR2 YYEEEE, per germline. Trimming took 5 bases from V and 1 from J, leaving 13 bases between them.

The V call is TRBV11-1, the J call TRBJ2-1; tentatively, D is TRBD1 (5 bases). The CDR3 runs to 13 residues. The V gene's germline CDR1 is SGHAT and CDR2 FQDESV (reference sequence). Trimming shortened V by 3 bases and J by 4 bases, and 7 bases separated the two germline ends. CDR3 in DNA: TGTGCCAGCAGCTTCGGACATTACAATGAGCAGTTCTTC. Its protein product is CASSFGHYNEQFF.

This rearrangement joins TRBV4-2 to TRBJ2-2, with 11 positions matching TRBD2. This CDR3 comprises 17 residues. The ends lost 3 bases at V and 0 bases at J; junction bases unmatched: 3. Per germline, CDR1 LGHNA and CDR2 YNFKEQ. The CDR3 DNA sequence: TGTGCCAGCAGCCATAAACTAGCGGGGGCGAACACCGGGGAGCTGTTTTTT. Amino acids: CASSHKLAGANTGELFF.

This clone has a single count. The rearrangement uses TRBV7-9 and TRBJ2-7; 8 bases are shared with TRBD2. There are 14 residues in the CDR3. Germline CDR1 and CDR2: SEHNR and FQNEAQ (reference sequence). The trim removed 5 bases at V and 5 bases at J, leaving 8 bases unmatched. The CDR3 DNA is TGTGCCAGCAGCCCCTCGGGGGGGGAGGACGAGCAGTACTTC. It specifies CASSPSGGEDEQYF.

This chain joins TRBV5-8 and TRBJ2-7, with D perhaps matching TRBD1 (6 bases). The ends were cut back, 0 bases at V and 4 bases at J, with 14 bases in the middle. In germline, CDR1 is SGHTS, CDR2 YDEGEE. This CDR3 region has 15 residues. This CDR3 is CASSLVGGPVYEQYF. The CDR3 DNA is TGTGCCAGCAGCTTGGTTGGGGGCCCCGTGTACGAGCAGTACTTC.

This rearrangement joins TRBV6-1 to TRBJ2-7; the D is unclear. This CDR3 is 14 amino acids long. Trimming removed 1 base at V and 3 bases at J, with 10 bases between. CDR1 and CDR2 from the germline V gene are MNHNS and SASEGT. The CDR3 sequence: CASSEGSSLYEQYF. DNA for the CDR3: TGTGCCAGCAGTGAAGGTAGCAGCCTCTACGAGCAGTACTTC.

This chain uses TRBV15 with TRBJ1-5; tentative D call: TRBD1 (5 bases). Germline loops: CDR1 LNHNV, CDR2 YYDKDF (reference sequence). V shed 7 bases and J shed 0 bases, with 10 bases lying between them. CDR3 length equals 14 residues. CDR3 amino acids: CATKKGVSNQPQHF. In DNA, the CDR3 is TGTGCCACCAAAAAAGGGGTTAGCAATCAGCCCCAGCATTTT.

J is TRBJ2-1 and V is TRBV18, with 9 bases lining up with TRBD2. This CDR3 is built from 16 residues. The germline V gene has CDR1 KGHSH and CDR2 LQKENI. Trimming cost V 2 bases and J 2 bases; bases outside gene matches: 4. The CDR3 DNA is TGTGCCAGCTCACCAACAGCGGGGGGTACCTACAATGAGCAGTTCTTC. Protein: CASSPTAGGTYNEQFF.

V usage is TRBV30 and J usage is TRBJ1-2, with 7 nucleotides matching TRBD1. V gave up 1 base and J gave up 5 bases; unmatched junction bases: 4. Per the germline V gene, CDR1 is GTSNPN and CDR2 is SVGIG (reference sequence). The CDR3 consists of 13 residues. The CDR3 bases are TGTGCCTGGAGTGAGGGACAGCCTTATGGCTACACCTTC. This translates into CAWSEGQPYGYTF.

V usage is TRBV30 and J usage is TRBJ2-7; TRBD1 might be the D (5 bases). V was shortened by 1 base and J by 2 bases, with 9 bases between the two germline ends. Per germline, CDR1 GTSNPN and CDR2 SVGIG (reference sequence). The CDR3 sequence is 13 residues long. DNA of the CDR3: TGTGCCTGGAGTGAGGGCAGGGCCTACGAGCAGTACTTC. Translated: CAWSEGRAYEQYF.

The CDR3 sequence is CASSAGTGATNEKLFF. The CDR3 coding sequence is TGCGCCAGCAGCGCGGGGACAGGGGCAACTAATGAAAAACTGTTTTTT. The V and J genes are TRBV5-1 and TRBJ1-4, with 10 nucleotides matching TRBD1. The length of the CDR3 is 16 residues. V gave up 4 bases and J gave up 0 bases; unmatched junction bases: 3. The germline CDR1 and CDR2 sequences are SGHRS and YFSETQ.

This sequence joins TRBV19 and TRBJ1-3, with D possibly being TRBD1 (5 bases). CDR1 LNHDA and CDR2 SQIVND come from the germline V gene (reference sequence). Trimming left V 5 bases short and J 0 bases short, with 8 bases between. The CDR3 consists of 14 residues. CDR3 in amino acids: CASSGQLSGNTIYF. The CDR3 coding sequence is TGTGCCAGTAGTGGACAACTCTCTGGAAACACCATATATTTT.

CDR3 sequence: CASSLFTGGYEQYF. CDR3 in DNA: TGTGCCAGCAGCTTATTCACAGGGGGTTACGAGCAGTACTTC. V usage is TRBV7-2 and J usage is TRBJ2-7; 8 nucleotides agree with TRBD1. The germline CDR1 and CDR2 sequences are SGHTA and FQGNSA. This CDR3 has 14 residues. V lost 2 bases and J lost 4; bases outside the gene matches: 4.

This clone was seen more than once but under ten times. This sequence joins TRBV24-1 and TRBJ2-2; 12 bases match TRBD1. Germline values: CDR1 KGHDR, CDR2 SFDVKD. The V gene end was trimmed by 2 bases and the J gene end by 6 bases; junction bases not matched to a gene: 3. The CDR3 is made up of 16 amino acids. CDR3 bases: TGTGCCACCAGTGATTCGGGACAGGGGGCCCCCGGGGAGCTGTTTTTT. This codes for CATSDSGQGAPGELFF.

The chain links TRBV24-1 to TRBJ2-3; D not resolved. The CDR3 is made up of 15 amino acids. V was shortened by 1 base and J by 1 base, with 8 bases between the two germline ends. The germline gives CDR1 KGHDR, CDR2 SFDVKD. The chain's CDR3 is CATSDFVSGTDTQYF. CDR3 DNA: TGTGCCACCAGTGATTTTGTTAGTGGCACAGATACGCAGTATTTT.

V usage is TRBV7-9 and J usage is TRBJ1-2; unclear D gene. Deletions cut 2 bases from V and 7 bases from J, with 17 bases between. Germline CDR1 SEHNR, CDR2 FQNEAQ (reference sequence). This CDR3 spans 15 amino acids. CDR3 sequence (DNA): TGTGCCAGCAGCTTAATTACCCCCCAAGCGTCTGGCTACACCTTC. This gives the protein CASSLITPQASGYTF.

A few counts support this clone. The chain has TRBV28 and TRBJ1-4, with TRBD1 matching over 11 bases. The germline CDR1 and CDR2 sequences are MDHEN and SYDVKM. V was pared by 5 bases and J by 6 bases, with 5 bases of the junction left unmatched. The length of the CDR3 is 15 residues. CDR3 loop: CASSTRTGGHEKLFF. The CDR3 DNA sequence: TGTGCCAGCAGTACGCGGACAGGGGGCCATGAAAAACTGTTTTTT.

This chain uses TRBV5-1 with TRBJ1-6; 8 nucleotides match TRBD1. Germline CDR1 SGHRS, CDR2 YFSETQ. J gave up 5 bases and V 5 bases, and 3 bases lay outside the gene matches. The CDR3 totals 14 residues. The DNA for the CDR3 is TGCGCCAGCAGGGAGACAGGGGATAATTCACCCCTCCACTTT. Its translation is CASRETGDNSPLHF. Looking up the rest from reference TRBV5-1 and TRBJ1-6 gives the full variable domain: KAGVTQTPRYLIKTRGQQVTLSCSPISGHRSVSWYQQTPGQGLQFLFEYFSETQRNKGNFPGRFSGRQFSNSRSEMNVSTLELGDSALYLCASRETGDNSPLHFGNGTRLTVT.

The chain has TRBV6-5 and TRBJ2-7, with a possible D match to TRBD2 (6 bases). Between the trimmed V and J ends, which lost 4 bases and 0 bases, there was a span of 10 bases. The CDR3 is 14 amino acids. Germline values: CDR1 MNHEY, CDR2 SVGAGI. The CDR3 protein is CASSSLEGSYEQYF. Here the CDR3 DNA reads TGTGCCAGCAGTTCATTGGAGGGCTCCTACGAGCAGTACTTC.

V gene TRBV28 combines with J gene TRBJ1-3, with D unresolved. The germline CDR1 and CDR2 sequences are MDHEN and SYDVKM. This CDR3 spans 15 amino acids. V was clipped by 2 bases and J by 3 bases, with 11 bases between them. CDR3 coding DNA: TGTGCCAGCAGTTTAACTGGTTCCCGTGGAAACACCATATATTTT. Amino acids: CASSLTGSRGNTIYF.

This rearrangement joins TRBV5-1 to TRBJ1-6; D perhaps matches TRBD1 (6 bases). CDR1 is SGHRS and CDR2 is YFSETQ in the germline V gene. Trimming removed 4 bases from V and 6 bases from J, with 14 bases in between. This CDR3 region has 15 residues. This CDR3 reads CASSVGAGVNSPLHF. CDR3 sequence (DNA): TGCGCCAGCAGCGTTGGAGCAGGGGTTAATTCACCCCTCCACTTT.

The CDR3 sequence: CASSLGRESGNTIYF. The CDR3, as DNA: TGTGCCAGCAGCTTAGGGAGAGAATCGGGAAACACCATATATTTT. The chain carries TRBV11-3 and TRBJ1-3; no firm D call. Looked up from germline, CDR1 is SGHNT and CDR2 is YENEEA. The CDR3 has 15 amino acids. Trimming took off 1 base at V and 4 bases at J, with 11 bases between the two ends.

J is TRBJ2-7 and V is TRBV7-6, with 7 bases fitting TRBD1. Germline V gene lookup returns CDR1 SGHVS and CDR2 FNYEAQ. This CDR3 is built from 14 residues. V shed 1 base, J shed 3 bases, and the junction held 3 bases outside the gene matches. The CDR3 is CASSLEGAFYEQYF. The DNA for the CDR3 is TGTGCCAGCAGCTTAGAGGGGGCATTCTACGAGCAGTACTTC.

The gene calls are TRBV10-1 and TRBJ2-1, with 8 bases identical to TRBD1. Germline CDR1 reads WNHNN; CDR2 reads SYGVQD (reference sequence). This CDR3 is built from 13 residues. The V segment lost 4 bases and the J segment 6 bases; nucleotides outside the gene matches: 2. The CDR3 nucleotides are TGCGCCAGCAGTGCCACAGGGGGCAATGAGCAGTTCTTC. Residues: CASSATGGNEQFF.

The chain links TRBV2 to TRBJ1-5; the D gene is possibly TRBD1 (5 bases). Germline V gives CDR1 SNHLY, CDR2 FYNNEI. V lost 1 base and J lost 4, with 17 bases in between. The CDR3 runs to 17 residues. The CDR3 loop is CASSEGGFVYRNQPQHF. CDR3 in DNA: TGTGCCAGCAGTGAAGGTGGTTTTGTATACAGGAATCAGCCCCAGCATTTT.

The chain employs TRBV28 and TRBJ1-3; TRBD1 agrees at 7 bases. Losses at the gene ends were 6 bases for V and 2 bases for J; bases not matched to a gene: 7. The CDR3 has 15 amino acids. Germline V gives CDR1 MDHEN, CDR2 SYDVKM. The CDR3 DNA is TGTGCCAGCAGCACTGGGACAGCCCCTGGAAACACCATATATTTT. The encoded protein is CASSTGTAPGNTIYF.